The present entry profiles one T cell receptor (beta chain) with its context. Its target is not known. Sequencing was performed with immunoSEQ multiplex PCR; in TCRdb, only in-frame clones are kept and a portion is missing. Of under 650,000 clones in the sample, 95% to 97% were seen once. The record originates from a study of shared clonotypes between healthy human individuals. Regarding the study as a whole: The diversity represented, both genetic and in exposure history, was limited by few donors.

Material: naive CD4+ T cells sorted from blood. Subset reported: CD45RA+ positively selected. The TCR originated in a woman between 25 and 40 years old in good health.

CDR3 in amino acids: CASSLEGTGGVDTQYF. The CDR3 coding sequence is TGTGCCAGCAGCTTAGAAGGGACAGGGGGCGTAGATACGCAGTATTTT. The chain couples TRBV7-6 to TRBJ2-3; 12 positions match TRBD1. The CDR3 covers 16 residues. Germline V gives CDR1 SGHVS, CDR2 FNYEAQ. Losses at the gene ends were 1 base for V and 5 bases for J; bases not matched to a gene: 4. Drawing the rest from reference TRBV7-6 and TRBJ2-3, the complete variable domain is GAGVSQSPRYKVTKRGQDVALRCDPISGHVSLYWYRQALGQGPEFLTYFNYEAQQDKSGLPNDRFSAERPEGSISTLTIQRTEQRDSAMYRCASSLEGTGGVDTQYFGPGTRLTVL.